This T cell receptor (beta chain) was found in a study of T cell repertoires in cytomegalovirus infection (dated by TCRdb to the late 2010s). Regarding the complete study: Because public TCR beta signatures pointed to carriage of CMV infection together with the matching HLA type, the HLA type of each donor mattered for the analysis.

Compared with germline, V lacks 1 base and J lacks 1 base; bases without a gene match: 8. Reading from cysteine to phenylalanine, the CDR3 counts 18 amino acids. Just the 54-base CDR3 DNA is kept, in frame starting at base 1. The germline V gene specifies SGHTA as CDR1 and FQGNSA as CDR2. Findings and caveats that apply to the study as a whole: The ex vivo response was dominated by HLA-C-restricted CMV-specific TCR beta clonotypes, which also provided the single most frequent clonotype in two of eight donors. In both this cohort and an independent roughly 330-donor cohort, the cumulative frequency of public TCR beta family members distinguished carriers of CMV infection plus the relevant HLA type.

The instrument was an Illumina HiSeq 1500. Clones were called with MiXCR by TCRdb after fastp trimmed the public reads at Q25, and only in-frame beta chains were retained. Entries that share a CDR3 protein sequence are merged under the most common genes and DNA. The sample table shows 60,000 to 75,000 distinct CDR3 sequences, and 4% are seen once. The leading ten clones occupy roughly a fifth of the sample. This clonotype was seen at least ten times. Its antigen has not been determined. Per-nucleotide qualities are absent, and no much larger clonotype sits a single base away. The sequence is built from TRBV7-2 and TRBJ2-3, and 10 bases in between align with TRBD2. Sequencing used PBMCs. The TCR was taken from a human donor in good health (CMV status not recorded). Some clones in this sample may be carry-over from other donors' samples. The DNA sequence is given as TGTGCCAGCAGCTTAGGCCTCCCCACTAGCGGGGGCACAGATACGCAGTATTTT. This encodes CASSLGLPTSGGTDTQYF.